The rows below give T cell receptor beta chains drawn from one sample of a study of T cells after yellow fever vaccination. TCRdb itself ran the 5' RACE reads through MiXCR, one entry per CDR3 protein. The sample records some 250,000 distinct CDR3 sequences, roughly 3.7% being singletons. The material was PBMCs, obtained 15 days after the yellow fever booster vaccination. Source of these receptors: a man between 18 and 35 years old who received the YFV17D yellow fever vaccine. Both conserved end residues are part of each CDR3. The order of the fields is J gene, clone size, V gene, D gene, CDR3 protein, CDR3 DNA. The D gene is left open where the match is weak. Only some rows state a clone size, as once, few, many or a class for expanded clones.

J: TRBJ1-2; size: many; V: TRBV24-1; D: -; CDR3: CATSGIQGSGYGYTF; DNA: TGTGCCACCAGTGGAATACAGGGATCGGGCTATGGCTACACCTTC
J: TRBJ1-2; size: many; V: TRBV20-1; D: TRBD1; CDR3: CSATGGAKGYTF; DNA: TGCAGTGCTACAGGGGGCGCCAAGGGCTACACCTTC
J: TRBJ1-6; size: many; V: TRBV6-1; D: -; CDR3: CASSEGREPLHF; DNA: TGTGCCAGCAGTGAGGGACGAGAACCCCTCCACTTT
J: TRBJ2-5; size: many; V: TRBV29-1; D: TRBD1; CDR3: CSVEGNRQGVRETQYF; DNA: TGCAGCGTGGAAGGGAATCGACAGGGGGTGAGGGAGACCCAGTACTTC
J: TRBJ1-3; size: many; V: TRBV6-1; D: -; CDR3: CAAGAYSGNTIYF; DNA: TGTGCCGCAGGAGCTTACTCTGGAAACACCATATATTTT
J: TRBJ2-1; size: many; V: TRBV5-1; D: TRBD2; CDR3: CASTDRSGGAGEQFF; DNA: TGCGCCAGCACGGATCGGAGCGGGGGTGCGGGTGAGCAGTTCTTC
J: TRBJ2-3; size: many; V: TRBV2; D: -; CDR3: CASSEGAGTDTQYF; DNA: TGTGCCAGCAGTGAAGGGGCTGGCACAGATACGCAGTATTTT
J: TRBJ2-5; size: many; V: TRBV9; D: -; CDR3: CASSEEAYRETQYF; DNA: TGTGCCAGCAGCGAAGAAGCGTACCGGGAGACCCAGTACTTC
J: TRBJ1-1; size: many; V: TRBV5-1; D: -; CDR3: CASRLLPTNTEAFF; DNA: TGCGCCAGCAGGCTCCTGCCGACGAACACTGAAGCTTTCTTT
J: TRBJ1-5; size: many; V: TRBV12-3/TRBV12-4; D: -; CDR3: CASGSPEPQHF; DNA: TGTGCCAGCGGATCTCCAGAGCCCCAGCATTTT
J: TRBJ1-2; size: many; V: TRBV5-1; D: TRBD1; CDR3: CASSPGQGDFYGYTF; DNA: TGCGCCAGCAGCCCTGGACAGGGCGATTTCTATGGCTACACCTTC
J: TRBJ2-2; size: many; V: TRBV3-1; D: -; CDR3: CASSPPVSTMNTGELFF; DNA: TGTGCCAGCAGCCCCCCCGTGAGTACTATGAACACCGGGGAGCTGTTTTTT
J: TRBJ1-4; size: many; V: TRBV4-1; D: TRBD1; CDR3: CASSQGPGQGPNEKLFF; DNA: TGCGCCAGCAGCCAAGGCCCCGGACAGGGACCTAATGAAAAACTGTTTTTT
J: TRBJ2-3; size: many; V: TRBV2; D: TRBD1; CDR3: CASEQGFTDTQYF; DNA: TGTGCCAGCGAACAGGGGTTCACAGATACGCAGTATTTT
J: TRBJ2-3; size: many; V: TRBV3-1; D: TRBD2; CDR3: CASSQAGGPADTQYF; DNA: TGTGCCAGCAGCCAAGCGGGGGGGCCTGCAGATACGCAGTATTTT
J: TRBJ1-6; size: many; V: TRBV3-1; D: -; CDR3: CASSPDGDSPLHF; DNA: TGTGCCAGCAGCCCTGACGGGGATTCACCCCTCCACTTT
J: TRBJ2-7; size: many; V: TRBV7-9; D: -; CDR3: CARRMEQYF; DNA: TGTGCCCGCCGCATGGAGCAGTACTTC
J: TRBJ1-1; size: many; V: TRBV29-1; D: -; CDR3: CSVVSGLGKEAFF; DNA: TGCAGCGTTGTATCAGGGCTCGGTAAGGAAGCTTTCTTT
J: TRBJ2-6; size: many; V: TRBV6-2/TRBV6-3; D: -; CDR3: CASHRGANVLTF; DNA: TGTGCCAGCCACCGGGGGGCCAACGTCCTGACTTTC
J: TRBJ1-3; size: many; V: TRBV18; D: TRBD1; CDR3: CASSPGQAGNTIYF; DNA: TGTGCCAGCTCACCGGGACAGGCTGGAAACACCATATATTTT
J: TRBJ2-7; size: many; V: TRBV15; D: TRBD2; CDR3: CATSRELAGGKQYEQYF; DNA: TGTGCCACCAGCAGAGAACTAGCGGGGGGAAAACAGTACGAGCAGTACTTC
J: TRBJ2-6; size: many; V: TRBV6-5; D: -; CDR3: CASIGSGANVLTF; DNA: TGTGCCAGCATTGGCTCTGGGGCCAACGTCCTGACTTTC
J: TRBJ1-4; size: many; V: TRBV10-3; D: -; CDR3: CASSPHSGEEKLFF; DNA: TGTGCCTCGAGCCCCCACTCCGGTGAAGAAAAACTGTTTTTT
J: TRBJ2-3; size: many; V: TRBV7-2; D: -; CDR3: CASSLTGGGDTQYF; DNA: TGTGCCAGCAGCTTAACGGGGGGCGGAGATACGCAGTATTTT
J: TRBJ2-3; size: few; V: TRBV24-1; D: -; CDR3: CATSGPGPDTQYF; DNA: TGTGCCACCAGTGGTCCAGGGCCAGATACGCAGTATTTT
J: TRBJ2-3; size: many; V: TRBV7-2; D: -; CDR3: CASSITGDTQYF; DNA: TGTGCCAGCAGCATTACGGGAGATACGCAGTATTTT
J: TRBJ1-1; size: many; V: TRBV20-1; D: -; CDR3: CSASEGGTEAFF; DNA: TGCAGTGCTAGTGAAGGTGGGACTGAAGCTTTCTTT
J: TRBJ2-1; size: many; V: TRBV5-4; D: -; CDR3: CASSPSPGGGGDEQFF; DNA: TGTGCCAGCAGCCCCTCCCCAGGGGGGGGCGGGGATGAGCAGTTCTTC
J: TRBJ1-5; size: many; V: TRBV20-1; D: TRBD1; CDR3: CSALQGASNQPQHF; DNA: TGCAGTGCCCTACAGGGGGCGAGCAATCAGCCCCAGCATTTT
J: TRBJ1-5; size: -; V: TRBV20-1; D: -; CDR3: CSATGGLSNQPQHF; DNA: TGCAGTGCTACGGGAGGTCTTAGCAATCAGCCCCAGCATTTT
J: TRBJ2-5; size: few; V: TRBV5-1; D: -; CDR3: CASSLAFEKETQYF; DNA: TGCGCCAGCAGCTTGGCCTTTGAAAAAGAGACCCAGTACTTC
J: TRBJ2-3; size: many; V: TRBV20-1; D: -; CDR3: CSARYDRGTDTQYF; DNA: TGCAGTGCTAGATATGACAGAGGCACAGATACGCAGTATTTT
J: TRBJ1-1; size: many; V: TRBV29-1; D: -; CDR3: CSVEGDTEAFF; DNA: TGCAGCGTTGAGGGAGACACTGAAGCTTTCTTT
J: TRBJ2-2; size: many; V: TRBV25-1; D: -; CDR3: CASSDRLNTGELFF; DNA: TGTGCCAGCAGTGACAGGTTGAACACCGGGGAGCTGTTTTTT
J: TRBJ1-5; size: many; V: TRBV6-6; D: TRBD1; CDR3: CASSYTDRAQPQHF; DNA: TGTGCCAGCAGTTATACGGACAGGGCTCAGCCCCAGCATTTT
J: TRBJ2-5; size: many; V: TRBV11-1; D: TRBD1; CDR3: CASSPRQGRETQYF; DNA: TGTGCCAGCAGCCCTCGACAGGGGCGGGAGACCCAGTACTTC
J: TRBJ1-2; size: many; V: TRBV27; D: -; CDR3: CASSLTTAAFYGYTF; DNA: TGTGCCAGCAGTTTAACGACGGCAGCTTTCTATGGCTACACCTTC
J: TRBJ2-3; size: many; V: TRBV20-1; D: -; CDR3: CSARDPRGLADTQYF; DNA: TGCAGTGCTAGAGACCCTCGGGGGTTGGCAGATACGCAGTATTTT
J: TRBJ2-7; size: many; V: TRBV4-3; D: -; CDR3: CASSQAVRAEQYF; DNA: TGCGCCAGCAGCCAAGCGGTACGCGCCGAGCAGTACTTC
J: TRBJ2-3; size: many; V: TRBV30; D: -; CDR3: CAWSWVGFGTDTQYF; DNA: TGTGCCTGGAGTTGGGTGGGGTTCGGCACAGATACGCAGTATTTT
J: TRBJ2-7; size: many; V: TRBV12-3/TRBV12-4; D: -; CDR3: CASSSAFGVNEQYF; DNA: TGTGCCAGCAGTTCCGCCTTTGGGGTCAACGAGCAGTACTTC
J: TRBJ2-4; size: many; V: TRBV25-1; D: -; CDR3: CASSDPLAKNIQYF; DNA: TGTGCCAGCAGTGACCCACTAGCCAAAAACATTCAGTACTTC
J: TRBJ1-2; size: many; V: TRBV10-3; D: -; CDR3: CAISDAEGYGYTF; DNA: TGTGCCATCAGTGATGCGGAGGGCTATGGCTACACCTTC
J: TRBJ2-3; size: many; V: TRBV29-1; D: -; CDR3: CSVDRGFGTDTQYF; DNA: TGCAGCGTTGACCGGGGGTTTGGTACAGATACGCAGTATTTT
J: TRBJ1-1; size: many; V: TRBV5-1; D: -; CDR3: CASSFDSVNTEAFF; DNA: TGCGCCAGCAGCTTTGACAGCGTGAACACTGAAGCTTTCTTT
J: TRBJ2-1; size: many; V: TRBV3-1; D: TRBD2; CDR3: CASTRSSGGAVEQFF; DNA: TGTGCCAGCACCCGCTCAAGCGGGGGGGCCGTTGAGCAGTTCTTC
J: TRBJ2-7; size: few; V: TRBV7-6; D: TRBD1; CDR3: CASSLWTGGSYEQYF; DNA: TGTGCCAGCAGCCTATGGACAGGGGGCTCGTACGAGCAGTACTTC
J: TRBJ2-7; size: few; V: TRBV7-2; D: -; CDR3: CASSRAFSRDTYEQYF; DNA: TGTGCCAGCAGCCGAGCTTTCTCCCGGGACACCTACGAGCAGTACTTC
J: TRBJ2-1; size: -; V: TRBV3-1; D: -; CDR3: CASSPQTRVAAYNEQFF; DNA: TGTGCCAGCAGCCCGCAAACTCGGGTTGCTGCCTACAATGAGCAGTTCTTC
J: TRBJ2-7; size: -; V: TRBV19; D: TRBD2; CDR3: CASSIATSGGLNVYEQYF; DNA: TGTGCCAGTAGTATTGCAACTAGCGGGGGCCTCAATGTCTACGAGCAGTACTTC
J: TRBJ1-5; size: many; V: TRBV6-1; D: TRBD1; CDR3: CASRQRPGQSNQPQHF; DNA: TGTGCCAGCAGACAAAGACCGGGACAGAGCAATCAGCCCCAGCATTTT
J: TRBJ2-1; size: many; V: TRBV5-5; D: -; CDR3: CASSYRIDEQFF; DNA: TGTGCCAGCAGCTATAGGATCGATGAGCAGTTCTTC
J: TRBJ2-3; size: many; V: TRBV4-1; D: -; CDR3: CASSQDPTGLFGSAGTDTQYF; DNA: TGCGCCAGCAGCCAAGATCCGACAGGGCTTTTTGGGTCTGCGGGAACAGATACGCAGTATTTT